Below are 23 T cell receptor beta chains sequenced from a single sample in a study of patients and donors after allogeneic stem cell transplantation. TCRdb reprocessed the RT-PCR reads via MiXCR and lists one record per CDR3 protein. This table has some 92,000 distinct CDR3 sequences, under 50% appearing once. The specimen sequenced was blood, either unsorted or a sorted T cell fraction (not recorded which). These receptors all come from a human donor who was either an allogeneic HSCT recipient or a stem cell or donor lymphocyte infusion donor (not recorded which). It is not recorded whose cells these are; they may come from a transplant donor.

A few counts support this clonotype. The chain is built from TRBV28 and TRBJ1-2; 12 bases align to TRBD1. CDR3 length: 14 residues. CDR1 is MDHEN and CDR2 is SYDVKM in the germline V gene. The J segment lost 7 bases and the V segment lost 6 bases, leaving 6 bases of the junction unmatched. The CDR3 loop reads CASSGGQGAVGYTF. CDR3 bases: TGTGCCAGCAGCGGGGGACAGGGGGCTGTTGGCTACACCTTC.

The chain employs TRBV10-3 and TRBJ1-5; TRBD1 matches 8 bases. The germline gives CDR1 ENHRY, CDR2 SYGVKD. This CDR3 spans 18 amino acids. The V segment lost 5 bases and the J segment 0 bases; nucleotides outside the gene matches: 12. The CDR3 DNA sequence: TGTGCCATCAGTACTTTGGACAGGGCGAGGGATAGCAATCAGCCCCAGCATTTT. Its translation: CAISTLDRARDSNQPQHF.

This clonotype has a handful of counts. V and J are TRBV19 and TRBJ1-5, with D uncertain. Germline CDR1 is LNHDA and CDR2 is SQIVND (reference sequence). CDR3 size: 13 residues. V lost 3 bases and J lost 12, with 15 bases in between. The chain's CDR3 is CASSMDSNARQHF. The CDR3 nucleotides read TGTGCCAGTAGTATGGATTCGAATGCGCGCCAGCATTTT.

V gene TRBV9 combines with J gene TRBJ2-5; D ambiguous. Trimming pared 2 bases from V and 1 base from J, leaving 6 bases between. The CDR3 has 13 residues. Germline assignment: CDR1 SGDLS and CDR2 YYNGEE. In DNA form, the CDR3 reads TGTGCCAGCAGCGTGTCTCTCCAAGAGACCCAGTACTTC. Its translation is CASSVSLQETQYF. The variable domain in full, completed from reference TRBV9 and TRBJ2-5, reads DSGVTQTPKHLITATGQRVTLRCSPRSGDLSVYWYQQSLDQGLQFLIQYYNGEERAKGNILERFSAQQFPDLHSELNLSSLELGDSALYFCASSVSLQETQYFGPGTRLLVL.

V usage is TRBV7-9 and J usage is TRBJ2-2; D is unresolved. Germline lookup yields CDR1 SEHNR and CDR2 FQNEAQ (reference sequence). The CDR3 has 11 residues. CDR3 nucleotide sequence: TGTGGTAGCCGGGACACCGGGGAGCTGTTTTTT. Translated: CGSRDTGELFF.

This clonotype showed up just a few times. The chain combines TRBV29-1 with TRBJ1-2, with D possibly being TRBD1 (5 bases). Germline CDR1 reads SQVTM; CDR2 reads ANQGSEA. The germline V and J ends were trimmed by 7 bases and 8 bases, with 14 bases remaining between them. The CDR3 is 11 residues long. CDR3 sequence (DNA): TGCAGCGCCGGGGGAGTGCGAGGCTACACCTTC. This sequence encodes CSAGGVRGYTF.

The count of this clonotype is one. The rearrangement links TRBV20-1 to TRBJ1-1, with 7 nucleotides matching TRBD1. V was clipped by 2 bases and J by 2 bases; unmatched bases: 2. The CDR3 contains 13 residues. From germline, CDR1 is DFQATT and CDR2 SNEGSKA (reference sequence). CDR3 nucleotides: TGCAGTGCTAGAACAGGGGTCAACACTGAAGCTTTCTTT. Protein sequence: CSARTGVNTEAFF.

The chain carries TRBV27 and TRBJ1-5; TRBD1 matches at 7 bases. The CDR3 is made up of 17 amino acids. J lost 2 bases, V lost 0 bases, and 7 bases had no gene match. CDR1 is MNHEY and CDR2 is SMNVEV in the germline V gene (reference sequence). This chain's CDR3 is CASSLSPGTAGNQPQHF. CDR3 in DNA: TGTGCCAGCAGTTTATCACCCGGGACAGCCGGCAATCAGCCCCAGCATTTT.

The rearrangement uses TRBV12-3 or TRBV12-4 and TRBJ1-5; D is uncertain. The CDR3 covers 13 residues. V dropped 3 bases and J dropped 6 bases, with 9 bases sitting between them. CDR3 in amino acids: CASSFARSQPQHF. CDR3 sequence (DNA): TGTGCCAGCAGTTTCGCAAGGAGTCAGCCCCAGCATTTT.

The rearrangement links TRBV4-3 to TRBJ1-3; no reliable D call. In germline, CDR1 is LGHNA, CDR2 YSLEER. The CDR3 totals 14 residues. Trimming shortened V by 0 bases and J by 2 bases, and 5 bases separated the two germline ends. The CDR3 DNA is TGCGCCAGCAGCCAAGAGCACGCTGGAAACACCATATATTTT. Translated: CASSQEHAGNTIYF.

The chain uses TRBV4-2 and TRBJ1-1; 7 bases agree with TRBD1. The CDR3 is made up of 15 amino acids. The germline V gene encodes CDR1 LGHNA and CDR2 YNFKEQ. Losses at the gene ends were 1 base for V and 3 bases for J; bases not matched to a gene: 5. The CDR3 DNA sequence: TGTGCCAGCAGCCAAGCTCCCAGGGGGGACACTGAAGCTTTCTTT. Translating it yields CASSQAPRGDTEAFF.

V is TRBV4-3 and J is TRBJ1-3, with D hard to call. The V gene's germline CDR1 is LGHNA and CDR2 YSLEER. The length of the CDR3 is 13 residues. V dropped 4 bases and J dropped 4 bases, with 8 bases sitting between them. The chain's CDR3 is CASSRSYGNTIYF. The CDR3 DNA sequence: TGCGCCAGCAGCCGTAGTTACGGAAACACCATATATTTT.

V usage is TRBV20-1 and J usage is TRBJ1-6; D perhaps matches TRBD1 (6 bases). Trimming shortened V by 6 bases and J by 7 bases, and 16 bases separated the two germline ends. The CDR3 length is 14 residues. Germline values: CDR1 DFQATT, CDR2 SNEGSKA (reference sequence). The CDR3, as DNA: TGCAGTGCCAAAGGAGGGGGGGGGAATTCACCCCTCCACTTT. It translates to CSAKGGGGNSPLHF.

The chain employs TRBV10-3 and TRBJ1-5; 9 bases match TRBD1. V was clipped by 3 bases and J by 7 bases; unmatched bases: 4. CDR3 size: 14 residues. Germline CDR1 is ENHRY and CDR2 is SYGVKD. CDR3 bases: TGTGCCATCAGTGACCGGACAGGGGAACAGCCCCAGCATTTT. Amino acid sequence: CAISDRTGEQPQHF.

The chain is built from TRBV27 and TRBJ1-2; D not certain. The CDR3 runs to 11 residues. Between the trimmed V and J ends, which lost 10 bases and 4 bases, there was a span of 10 bases. In germline, CDR1 is MNHEY, CDR2 SMNVEV (reference sequence). For the CDR3, the DNA is TGTGCCACCCAGACACCCTATGGCTACACCTTC. Amino acids: CATQTPYGYTF.

V is TRBV30 and J is TRBJ2-1; no definite D call. Germline lookup yields CDR1 GTSNPN and CDR2 SVGIG (reference sequence). V dropped 4 bases and J dropped 6 bases, with 7 bases sitting between them. The CDR3 has 11 amino acids. CDR3 amino acids: CAWTQFNEQFF. The DNA of the CDR3 is TGTGCCTGGACCCAGTTCAATGAGCAGTTCTTC. The full variable domain, with the rest looked up from reference TRBV30 and TRBJ2-1, is SQTIHQWPATLVQPVGSPLSLECTVEGTSNPNLYWYRQAAGRGLQLLFYSVGIGQISSEVPQNLSASRPQDRQFILSSKKLLLSDSGFYLCAWTQFNEQFFGPGTRLTVL.

V usage is TRBV7-2 and J usage is TRBJ1-2; tentatively, D is TRBD1 (5 bases). The CDR3 is 15 residues long. CDR1 is SGHTA and CDR2 is FQGNSA in the germline V gene. Trimming removed 3 bases from V and 10 bases from J, with 21 bases in between. The chain's CDR3 is CASSFGTAEAMPYTF. As DNA, the CDR3 is TGTGCCAGCAGCTTCGGGACCGCTGAAGCTATGCCCTACACCTTC.

The chain combines TRBV5-1 with TRBJ1-4; 10 bases agree with TRBD1. The J segment lost 8 bases and the V segment lost 5 bases, leaving 9 bases of the junction unmatched. The CDR3 has 15 amino acids. In germline, CDR1 is SGHRS, CDR2 YFSETQ. The CDR3 region has the DNA TGCGCCAGCAGTTTAGACAGGGGGCTTGGAGAAAAACTGTTTTTT. Its translation is CASSLDRGLGEKLFF.

This clonotype was seen a handful of times. The V and J genes are TRBV2 and TRBJ1-4; D is perhaps TRBD1 (5 bases). V dropped 6 bases and J dropped 3 bases, with 14 bases sitting between them. Per the germline V gene, CDR1 is SNHLY and CDR2 is FYNNEI. This CDR3 contains 15 residues. CDR3 nucleotides: TGTGCCAGCAGCCTAAGGACGGGGGCTAATGAAAAACTGTTTTTT. Amino acid sequence: CASSLRTGANEKLFF. The whole variable domain, remainder taken from reference TRBV2 and TRBJ1-4, is EPEVTQTPSHQVTQMGQEVILRCVPISNHLYFYWYRQILGQKVEFLVSFYNNEISEKSEIFDDQFSVERPDGSNFTLKIRSTKLEDSAMYFCASSLRTGANEKLFFGSGTQLSVL.

The chain combines TRBV7-8 with TRBJ1-5; D gene ambiguous. V lost 5 bases and J lost 0, with 14 bases in between. Germline V gives CDR1 SGHVS, CDR2 FQNEAQ. This CDR3 is built from 16 residues. CDR3 coding DNA: TGTGCCAGCAGCCCCTACGAAGGATATAGCAATCAGCCCCAGCATTTT. Translation gives CASSPYEGYSNQPQHF.

This clonotype showed up just a few times. The chain joins TRBV9 to TRBJ1-5; no clear D gene. This CDR3 spans 11 amino acids. Germline V gives CDR1 SGDLS, CDR2 YYNGEE. The V gene lost 3 bases and the J gene lost 6 bases, with 4 bases spanning the gap. The CDR3 here is CASSGCQPQHF. The CDR3 DNA sequence: TGTGCCAGCAGCGGGTGTCAGCCCCAGCATTTT.

The rearrangement links TRBV20-1 to TRBJ1-5, with D perhaps matching TRBD1 (5 bases). The CDR3 extends over 18 amino acids. V shed 1 base and J shed 0 bases, with 19 bases lying between them. Germline CDR1 and CDR2: DFQATT and SNEGSKA (reference sequence). This CDR3 reads CSARARAGSSGSNQPQHF. CDR3 sequence (DNA): TGCAGTGCTAGAGCCAGGGCGGGGAGCTCGGGTAGCAATCAGCCCCAGCATTTT.

This clonotype appeared a single time. The rearrangement links TRBV29-1 to TRBJ1-1, with TRBD1 matching over 7 bases. With 6 bases clipped from V and 3 bases from J, the junction kept 4 bases outside the gene matches. The germline gives CDR1 SQVTM, CDR2 ANQGSEA. The CDR3 has 12 amino acids. This chain's CDR3 is CSVQGWDTEAFF. The CDR3 bases are TGCAGCGTACAGGGGTGGGACACTGAAGCTTTCTTT.